This TCR beta chain was captured in a study of blood T cell repertoires in COVID-19. Study in general: COVID-19 samples collected from the United States, Italy and Spain covered acute and convalescent phases. The analysed material was cDNA or gDNA that came from T cells, B-cell-depleted T cells, or PBMCs.

Study processing details: Amplification of reference gene primers provided the estimated nucleated cell counts. Clones were sequenced by immunoSEQ multiplex PCR, and TCRdb holds only the in-frame ones, with some missing. For V, J and clone size, that table is used; D and trimming come from the DNA. Of more than 60,000 clones listed, nearly 90% are singletons. The receptor's source is a man in his fifties with acute or convalescent COVID-19. Sequenced material: peripheral blood.

The CDR3 DNA sequence: TGTGCCACCAGTGCCGCCGGGCTAGCGGGATCCAATGAGCAGTTCTTC. This gives the protein CATSAAGLAGSNEQFF. The V call is TRBV24-1, the J call TRBJ2-1; 9 bases map to TRBD2. J gave up 6 bases and V 5 bases, and 10 bases lay outside the gene matches. The CDR3 spans 16 residues. Germline CDR1 reads KGHDR; CDR2 reads SFDVKD.